Listed below are T cell receptor beta chains from one sample, sequenced in a study of cytomegalovirus exposure and HLA in healthy donors. Profiling relied on immunoSEQ multiplex PCR, and the TCRdb table lists in-frame clones only, not all of them. The sample shows about 130,000 clones, approximately 72% of them seen only once. Sequencing was performed on PBMCs. These receptors were obtained from a human donor in good health. The CDR3 runs from the conserved cysteine through the conserved F or W. D genes are given only for firm matches. Rows give clone size only sometimes, using once, few, many, or a class for an expanded clone.

j_call	clone_size	v_call	d_call	cdr3_nt	cdr3_aa
TRBJ1-1	-	TRBV20-1	-	TGCAGTCTAGACTGGAACACTGAAGCTTTCTTT	CSLDWNTEAFF
TRBJ2-3	-	TRBV4-2	TRBD2	TGTGCCAGCAGCCGGCTAGCGGGGGGGCTGAGCACAGATACGCAGTATTTT	CASSRLAGGLSTDTQYF
TRBJ2-4	-	TRBV7-2	-	TGTGCCAGCAGCTTAGTATTCGGAGGGAACATTCAGTACTTC	CASSLVFGGNIQYF
TRBJ2-2	few	TRBV7-9	-	TGTGCCAGCAGCTTAGTAACTTTCACCGGGGAGCTGTTTTTT	CASSLVTFTGELFF
TRBJ1-3	-	TRBV10-3	-	TGTGCCATCAGCCGAGGAGACTCTGGAAACACCATATATTTT	CAISRGDSGNTIYF
TRBJ2-3	-	TRBV5-4	TRBD2	TGTGCCAGCGGCAAGTTGACTAGCGGCTCCACAGATACGCAGTATTTT	CASGKLTSGSTDTQYF
TRBJ1-2	few	TRBV30	-	TGTGCCTGGAGTGTACTGCGTGGCTACACCTTC	CAWSVLRGYTF
TRBJ2-5	-	TRBV5-8	-	TGTGCCAGCAGCTTGGGGAGGGAGACCCAGTACTTC	CASSLGRETQYF
TRBJ1-5	-	TRBV6-1	TRBD1	TGTGCCAGCAGTGAACAGCCGGGACAGGGTAGTCAGCCCCAGCATTTT	CASSEQPGQGSQPQHF
TRBJ1-2	-	TRBV6-1	TRBD1	TGTGCCAGCAGTACCAGGATGGGGACAGGCTATGGCTACACCTTC	CASSTRMGTGYGYTF
TRBJ2-1	-	TRBV4-3	TRBD2	TGCGCCAGCAGCCGAGACGGACTAGCGGAAAACAATGAGCAGTTCTTC	CASSRDGLAENNEQFF
TRBJ2-1	-	TRBV5-4	TRBD2	TGTGCCAGCAGCACTAGCGGGGGGGCGGCCTACAATGAGCAGTTCTTC	CASSTSGGAAYNEQFF
TRBJ2-6	-	TRBV2	TRBD1	TGTGCCAGCTGGGACAGGGCTGGGGCCAACGTCCTGACTTTC	CASWDRAGANVLTF
TRBJ2-3	-	TRBV7-2	TRBD2	TGTGCCAGCAGCTCCACTGGGACTAGCGGGGTCACAGATACGCAGTATTTT	CASSSTGTSGVTDTQYF
TRBJ2-3	-	TRBV2	-	TGTGCCAGCAGGGGGCGAGATACGCAGTATTTT	CASRGRDTQYF
TRBJ2-3	medium-sized	TRBV4-2	TRBD2	TGTGCCAGCAGCCAAGAAGCGGGGGGCCCAGATACGCAGTATTTT	CASSQEAGGPDTQYF
TRBJ2-7	-	TRBV4-1	TRBD1	TGCGCCAGCAGCCTGAGGACAGGGGAAGACTACGAGCAGTACTTC	CASSLRTGEDYEQYF
TRBJ2-1	-	TRBV5-6	-	TGTGCCAGCAGCTCGGGGAGGCTCCCTTCCTACAATGAGCAGTTCTTC	CASSSGRLPSYNEQFF